This T cell receptor beta chain appears in the sequencing data of a study of blood T cell repertoires in COVID-19. Measured with immunoSEQ multiplex PCR; TCRdb has only the in-frame clones, and not every one. The sample comprises roughly 380,000 clones, about 85% of which are singletons, and roughly 3.7% rests with the top ten. Germline-derived CDR1 and CDR2 are SEHNR and FQNEAQ (reference sequence). The junction had 11 bases not matched to a gene; V was cut back by 1 base and J by 2 bases. The CDR3 runs to 17 residues. The chain couples TRBV7-9 to TRBJ2-7; 7 positions agree with TRBD1. This clonotype originated in a woman under 30 with acute or convalescent COVID-19. The sequencing input was peripheral blood. The CDR3 DNA follows: TGTGCCAGCAGCTTAGGTTGGACAGGAGGTATTCCCTACGAGCAGTACTTC. Translation: CASSLGWTGGIPYEQYF. Full variable domain (rest looked up from reference TRBV7-9 and TRBJ2-7): DTGVSQNPRHKITKRGQNVTFRCDPISEHNRLYWYRQTLGQGPEFLTYFQNEAQLEKSRLLSDRFSAERPKGSFSTLEIQRTEQGDSAMYLCASSLGWTGGIPYEQYFGPGTRLTVT.